The 24 T cell receptor beta chains reported below all come from one sample, sequenced in a study of blood T cell repertoires in COVID-19. The data were produced by immunoSEQ multiplex PCR, yet TCRdb's version contains in-frame clones alone and is incomplete. The table records around 260,000 clones, about four fifths of them present only once. Sequencing input: peripheral blood. These receptor sequences come from a woman in her forties or fifties who had recovered from COVID-19.

This chain uses TRBV29-1 with TRBJ1-5; 9 nucleotides match TRBD1. CDR1 is SQVTM, CDR2 ANQGSEA, per germline. The V gene end was trimmed by 4 bases and the J gene end by 7 bases; junction bases not matched to a gene: 8. The CDR3 totals 14 residues. CDR3 sequence (DNA): TGCAGCGTTGGAGAGGGACAGGGATGGCAGCCCCAGCATTTT. It is translated as CSVGEGQGWQPQHF.

The gene calls are TRBV10-3 and TRBJ1-1; TRBD1 aligns across 10 bases. The CDR3 contains 13 residues. Germline CDR1 reads ENHRY; CDR2 reads SYGVKD. The junction had 4 bases not matched to a gene; V was cut back by 6 bases and J by 6 bases. CDR3 sequence: CAISRQGAAEAFF. CDR3 DNA: TGTGCCATCAGCCGACAGGGGGCCGCTGAAGCTTTCTTT.

CDR3 protein: CASSSSFSGERAEAFF. The CDR3 DNA sequence: TGTGCCAGCAGCTCTAGCTTTTCGGGGGAGAGAGCTGAAGCTTTCTTT. The rearrangement joins TRBV7-8 to TRBJ1-1, with a possible D match to TRBD1 (5 bases). V lost 4 bases to trimming and J lost 6 bases, with 21 bases between them. This CDR3 has 16 residues. CDR1 SGHVS and CDR2 FQNEAQ come from the germline V gene.

On this clone itself: This specimen includes other DNA sequences encoding the same CDR3. The chain has TRBV5-4 and TRBJ1-6; 8 nucleotides line up with TRBD1. Germline V lookup: CDR1 SGHNT, CDR2 YYREEE (reference sequence). The CDR3 spans 15 residues. Trimming at V came to 2 bases and at J to 7 bases, leaving 5 bases not matched to a gene. The DNA for the CDR3 is TGTGCCAGCAGCTTAGGACAGGGCGGAAATTCACCCCTCCACTTT. Translating gives CASSLGQGGNSPLHF.

The chain employs TRBV28 and TRBJ2-1; TRBD2 might be the D (6 bases). The CDR3 runs to 16 residues. CDR1 is MDHEN, CDR2 SYDVKM, per germline. Trimming cost V 5 bases and J 3 bases, with 17 bases left between them. CDR3 sequence reads: CASSRPVREFYNEQFF. CDR3 DNA: TGTGCCAGCAGTCGCCCGGTTCGGGAGTTCTACAATGAGCAGTTCTTC.

The chain carries TRBV6-2 or TRBV6-3 and TRBJ2-1; D possibly corresponds to TRBD2 (5 bases). The germline gives CDR1 MNHEY, CDR2 SVGEGT. V was shortened by 0 bases and J by 4 bases, with 7 bases between the two germline ends. The CDR3 has 14 amino acids. CDR3 nucleotide sequence: TGTGCCAGCAGTTACTCACCGGGGTACAATGAGCAGTTCTTC. This translates into CASSYSPGYNEQFF.

The genes are TRBV7-2 and TRBJ2-1; D not certain. Germline assignment: CDR1 SGHTA and CDR2 FQGNSA. V lost 7 bases to trimming and J lost 0 bases, with 7 bases between them. The CDR3 has 13 residues. The CDR3 protein is CASTSSSYNEQFF. The CDR3 bases are TGTGCCAGCACCTCCAGCTCCTACAATGAGCAGTTCTTC.

The V call is TRBV7-3, the J call TRBJ2-3; TRBD2 might be the D (5 bases). CDR1 is SGHTA and CDR2 is FQGTGA in the germline V gene. There are 14 residues in the CDR3. V dropped 4 bases and J dropped 3 bases, with 11 bases sitting between them. The CDR3 is CASSYTGKTDTQYF. For the CDR3, the DNA is TGTGCCAGCAGCTATACGGGGAAGACAGATACGCAGTATTTT.

The gene calls are TRBV19 and TRBJ2-1; maybe TRBD2 (6 bases). The CDR3 spans 15 residues. Deletions cut 3 bases from V and 7 bases from J, with 16 bases between. From germline, CDR1 is LNHDA and CDR2 SQIVND (reference sequence). CDR3 region: CASSIWVGGVNEQFF. The CDR3 DNA sequence: TGTGCCAGTAGTATTTGGGTCGGAGGGGTAAATGAGCAGTTCTTC.

This clone was seen once. The chain links TRBV6-1 to TRBJ2-7; 10 positions agree with TRBD2. Germline V gene sequence: CDR1 MNHNS, CDR2 SASEGT. The CDR3 has 17 amino acids. J lost 5 bases, V lost 2 bases, and 12 bases had no gene match. The CDR3 reads CASSETLSGTSVHEQYF. The CDR3 DNA reads as TGTGCCAGCAGTGAAACTCTTAGCGGGACTAGCGTCCACGAGCAGTACTTC.

V is TRBV5-1 and J is TRBJ1-1; 7 positions agree with TRBD1. Germline loops: CDR1 SGHRS, CDR2 YFSETQ. The CDR3 covers 15 residues. The J segment lost 1 base and the V segment lost 4 bases, leaving 7 bases of the junction unmatched. CDR3 coding DNA: TGCGCCAGCAGCCCGCCGGGACAGAGGAACACTGAAGCTTTCTTT. Its translation is CASSPPGQRNTEAFF.

This clone appeared many times. V gene TRBV28 combines with J gene TRBJ1-5; 8 positions agree with TRBD1. With V trimmed by 6 bases and J by 9 bases, 7 bases remained unmatched. This CDR3 is built from 13 residues. Germline CDR1 reads MDHEN; CDR2 reads SYDVKM. This CDR3 is CASRDRVGGPQHF. CDR3 in DNA: TGTGCCAGCAGGGACAGGGTGGGAGGGCCCCAGCATTTT.

The chain joins TRBV4-1 to TRBJ2-1, with 11 positions matching TRBD2. There are 15 residues in the CDR3. V was pared by 0 bases and J by 8 bases, with 3 bases of the junction left unmatched. Germline V lookup: CDR1 MGHRA, CDR2 YSYEKL. The CDR3 DNA reads as TGCGCCAGCAGCCAAGATCTACTAGCGGGAGATGAGCAGTTCTTC. Translation gives CASSQDLLAGDEQFF.

The rearrangement links TRBV9 to TRBJ2-7; 10 bases fit TRBD2. V lost 0 bases and J lost 1; bases outside the gene matches: 4. This CDR3 is 16 amino acids long. The germline CDR1 and CDR2 sequences are SGDLS and YYNGEE. CDR3 sequence reads: CASSVGVAGGSYEQYF. DNA for the CDR3: TGTGCCAGCAGCGTAGGGGTAGCGGGAGGTTCCTACGAGCAGTACTTC.

This clone was recorded once. The chain couples TRBV30 to TRBJ2-5; TRBD1 aligns across 7 bases. CDR3 size: 13 residues. In germline, CDR1 is GTSNPN, CDR2 SVGIG (reference sequence). J gave up 3 bases and V 2 bases, and 3 bases lay outside the gene matches. The CDR3 loop reads CAWSRDRKETQYF. In DNA, the CDR3 is TGTGCCTGGAGTCGGGACAGAAAAGAGACCCAGTACTTC.

The chain links TRBV5-1 to TRBJ2-2, with a possible D match to TRBD2 (6 bases). CDR1 and CDR2 from the germline V gene are SGHRS and YFSETQ. CDR3 length: 13 amino acids. The ends were cut back, 3 bases at V and 6 bases at J, with 9 bases in the middle. CDR3 residues: CASSSQRAGELFF. The CDR3 DNA is TGCGCCAGCAGCTCCCAGCGGGCCGGGGAGCTGTTTTTT.

A few counts support this clone. The genes are TRBV6-5 and TRBJ1-5, with 8 bases fitting TRBD1. The CDR3 runs 15 residues. The germline gives CDR1 MNHEY, CDR2 SVGAGI. V lost 6 bases to trimming and J lost 7 bases; unmatched junction nucleotides: 11. The CDR3 reads CASSPWQGASQPQHF. DNA of the CDR3: TGTGCCAGCAGCCCGTGGCAGGGGGCTTCGCAGCCCCAGCATTTT.

The J gene is TRBJ1-4, the V gene TRBV5-1; no clear D gene. CDR3 length: 16 amino acids. CDR1 is SGHRS and CDR2 is YFSETQ in the germline V gene. The V gene lost 4 bases and the J gene lost 0 bases, with 13 bases spanning the gap. DNA of the CDR3: TGCGCCAGCAGCCCGGAGGGTACTGCAACTAATGAAAAACTGTTTTTT. Translating it yields CASSPEGTATNEKLFF.

The V and J genes are TRBV5-6 and TRBJ2-3, with TRBD2 matching 7 bases. The CDR3 contains 17 residues. V gave up 0 bases and J gave up 0 bases; unmatched junction bases: 7. CDR1 and CDR2 from the germline V gene are SGHDT and YYEEEE. This chain's CDR3 is CASSLVGLAASTDTQYF. The CDR3 region has the DNA TGTGCCAGCAGCTTGGTGGGGCTAGCGGCTAGCACAGATACGCAGTATTTT.

J is TRBJ1-2 and V is TRBV9; 7 bases line up with TRBD1. V shed 4 bases and J 5 bases; nucleotides not matched to a gene: 11. Germline CDR1 SGDLS, CDR2 YYNGEE. The CDR3 totals 15 residues. CDR3 DNA: TGTGCCAGCAGCTCCCGACCGGGACAGATTTATGGCTACACCTTC. Encoded protein: CASSSRPGQIYGYTF.

V gene TRBV30 combines with J gene TRBJ2-2; D gene uncertain. CDR3 length: 19 amino acids. V was trimmed by 2 bases and J by 6 bases, leaving 28 bases between them. Germline loops: CDR1 GTSNPN, CDR2 SVGIG (reference sequence). CDR3: CAWSLRYLGPPVNSGELFF. The CDR3 nucleotides read TGTGCCTGGAGTCTGCGTTATCTAGGCCCCCCAGTTAATTCCGGGGAGCTGTTTTTT.

The CDR3: CASSTRSGGEETQYF. Here the CDR3 DNA reads TGTGCCAGCAGCACGCGGAGCGGGGGGGAAGAGACCCAGTACTTC. V is TRBV5-4 and J is TRBJ2-5; 10 positions match TRBD2. Germline V lookup: CDR1 SGHNT, CDR2 YYREEE (reference sequence). V lost 4 bases and J lost 3; bases outside the gene matches: 6. The CDR3 spans 15 residues.

V gene TRBV28 combines with J gene TRBJ1-2; 7 bases are a match to TRBD1. Germline lookup yields CDR1 MDHEN and CDR2 SYDVKM. CDR3 size: 12 residues. V was clipped by 7 bases and J by 4 bases; unmatched bases: 3. The CDR3, as DNA: TGTGCCAGCAAGCCAGGGGGCTATGGCTACACCTTC. This sequence encodes CASKPGGYGYTF.

The V and J genes are TRBV28 and TRBJ1-2, with 8 bases that match TRBD1. Per the germline V gene, CDR1 is MDHEN and CDR2 is SYDVKM. The CDR3 consists of 14 residues. V shed 10 bases and J 2 bases; nucleotides not matched to a gene: 9. The CDR3 is CAIDQTGANYGYTF. The DNA of the CDR3 is TGTGCCATTGACCAGACAGGGGCAAACTATGGCTACACCTTC.